These 25 T cell receptor beta chains were all obtained from the same sample, sequenced in a study of Tregs in tolerant kidney transplant recipients. Generated by immunoSEQ multiplex PCR, the TCRdb table keeps only in-frame clones and is missing some. The data hold more than 60,000 clones, with roughly 88% observed a single time. The specimen was Tregs from blood, collected before the transplant. Receptor source: a human donor who received a combined kidney and bone marrow transplant.

In this sample, this clone turned up a few times. V gene TRBV5-1 combines with J gene TRBJ2-1, with 8 bases identical to TRBD1. The CDR3 runs to 15 residues. V lost 3 bases to trimming and J lost 0 bases; unmatched junction nucleotides: 2. CDR1 and CDR2 (germline): SGHRS, YFSETQ. DNA for the CDR3: TGCGCCAGCAGCTCTGGACAGGGCTCCTACAATGAGCAGTTCTTC. Its protein product is CASSSGQGSYNEQFF.

Note on this clone: The germline gene is not matched at one end of the junction; a read error may be the cause. This chain links TRBV28 with TRBJ1-1; perhaps TRBD1 as D (6 bases). Germline V gives CDR1 MDHEN, CDR2 SYDVKM. The CDR3 totals 13 residues. DNA for the CDR3: TGTGCCAGCAGTCGCCCCGGGACAAGAATACGTATCTTT. It codes for CASSRPGTRIRIF.

The chain joins TRBV5-1 to TRBJ1-1; 8 nucleotides agree with TRBD1. This CDR3 spans 16 amino acids. V shed 4 bases, J shed 1 base, and the junction held 9 bases outside the gene matches. Germline V CDR1 and CDR2: SGHRS, YFSETQ. CDR3 sequence: CASSPTRGQGNTEAFF. CDR3 nucleotides: TGCGCCAGCAGCCCCACTCGTGGACAGGGGAACACTGAAGCTTTCTTT.

This sequence joins TRBV5-6 and TRBJ2-5; 13 bases map to TRBD2. The junction had 5 bases not matched to a gene; V was cut back by 0 bases and J by 0 bases. The CDR3 has 18 amino acids. Germline CDR1 reads SGHDT; CDR2 reads YYEEEE. The CDR3 loop is CASSLELAGGRYQETQYF. The CDR3, as DNA: TGTGCCAGCAGCTTGGAACTAGCGGGAGGGAGGTACCAAGAGACCCAGTACTTC.

The chain combines TRBV2 with TRBJ2-1, with no clear D. This CDR3 has 14 amino acids. In germline, CDR1 is SNHLY, CDR2 FYNNEI. Trimming left V 6 bases short and J 3 bases short, with 12 bases between. The CDR3 is CASRYPGGYNEQFF. The CDR3 nucleotides are TGTGCCAGCAGGTACCCTGGCGGCTACAATGAGCAGTTCTTC.

The chain combines TRBV27 with TRBJ1-2; possibly TRBD1 for D (5 bases). V was shortened by 6 bases and J by 1 base, with 12 bases between the two germline ends. The CDR3 runs 14 residues. Per the germline V gene, CDR1 is MNHEY and CDR2 is SMNVEV (reference sequence). This CDR3 is CASRQAGGNYGYTF. The CDR3 DNA reads as TGTGCCAGCAGGCAAGCCGGGGGTAACTATGGCTACACCTTC.

The chain couples TRBV28 to TRBJ2-7; 8 bases are shared with TRBD1. The trim removed 6 bases at V and 5 bases at J, leaving 12 bases unmatched. Germline assignment: CDR1 MDHEN and CDR2 SYDVKM. CDR3 size: 15 residues. DNA for the CDR3: TGTGCCAGCAGGAACGCCGGGACAGGCCTAAACGAGCAGTACTTC. Translation: CASRNAGTGLNEQYF.

V is TRBV2 and J is TRBJ2-7, with 7 bases that match TRBD1. The CDR3 sequence is 13 residues long. V lost 6 bases and J lost 6; bases outside the gene matches: 8. CDR1 and CDR2 from the germline V gene are SNHLY and FYNNEI. CDR3 nucleotide sequence: TGTGCCAGCAGCCTCGACAGGGACGGCGAGCAGTACTTC. This sequence encodes CASSLDRDGEQYF. The whole variable domain, filled in from reference TRBV2 and TRBJ2-7, reads EPEVTQTPSHQVTQMGQEVILRCVPISNHLYFYWYRQILGQKVEFLVSFYNNEISEKSEIFDDQFSVERPDGSNFTLKIRSTKLEDSAMYFCASSLDRDGEQYFGPGTRLTVT.

The rearrangement links TRBV7-9 to TRBJ1-2; D not resolved. The CDR3 runs 14 residues. Germline V gene data show CDR1 as SEHNR and CDR2 as FQNEAQ (reference sequence). The germline V and J ends were trimmed by 2 bases and 7 bases, with 14 bases remaining between them. CDR3 sequence (DNA): TGTGCCAGCAGCTTAAAGGGTCAGGTCCCTGGCTACACCTTC. This translates into CASSLKGQVPGYTF.

This clone came up a few times. CDR3 DNA sequence: TGTGCCAGCAGCTGGGGGGTCGGGGAAAAACTGTTTTTT. Its translation is CASSWGVGEKLFF. The rearrangement uses TRBV28 and TRBJ1-4, with TRBD1 as a possible D gene (5 bases). The CDR3 spans 13 residues. Trimming removed 6 bases from V and 8 bases from J, with 13 bases in between. Looked up from germline, CDR1 is MDHEN and CDR2 is SYDVKM.

The chain couples TRBV28 to TRBJ1-4; D perhaps matches TRBD1 (5 bases). Trimming cost V 4 bases and J 3 bases, with 12 bases left between them. Germline V gene data show CDR1 as MDHEN and CDR2 as SYDVKM. The CDR3 extends over 15 amino acids. The CDR3 DNA is TGTGCCAGCAGTTATCTCGGGACGGCTAATGAAAAACTGTTTTTT. Its translation: CASSYLGTANEKLFF.

The chain joins TRBV13 to TRBJ1-1; D perhaps matches TRBD1 (6 bases). Germline-derived CDR1 and CDR2 are PRHDT and FYEKMQ (reference sequence). The CDR3 covers 15 residues. V shed 6 bases and J shed 4 bases, with 18 bases lying between them. CDR3 sequence: CASSGPGQPATEAFF. The DNA for the CDR3 is TGTGCCAGCAGTGGCCCGGGACAACCGGCCACTGAAGCTTTCTTT.

This chain connects TRBV7-8 to TRBJ2-7, with TRBD2 matching 7 bases. CDR1 and CDR2 from the germline V gene are SGHVS and FQNEAQ. This CDR3 is built from 15 residues. Trimming took 2 bases from V and 6 from J; bases not matched to a gene: 10. CDR3 residues: CASSLTGGLVREQYF. The CDR3, as DNA: TGTGCCAGCAGCTTAACGGGTGGACTAGTCCGCGAGCAGTACTTC.

The V call is TRBV2, the J call TRBJ1-1, with D unresolved. There are 16 residues in the CDR3. The V gene lost 6 bases and the J gene lost 4 bases, with 21 bases spanning the gap. Germline CDR1 is SNHLY and CDR2 is FYNNEI. CDR3 DNA sequence: TGTGCCAGCAGCGACCAGGCGGGAGGGTGGGTCACTGAAGCTTTCTTT. As protein: CASSDQAGGWVTEAFF.

The chain combines TRBV27 with TRBJ2-6, with 7 bases lining up with TRBD1. Trimming at V came to 2 bases and at J to 1 base, leaving 8 bases not matched to a gene. CDR1 is MNHEY and CDR2 is SMNVEV in the germline V gene (reference sequence). CDR3 size: 18 residues. CDR3 sequence reads: CASSLRTGPQSGANVLTF. The CDR3, as DNA: TGTGCCAGCAGTTTAAGGACAGGACCTCAATCTGGGGCCAACGTCCTGACTTTC. The full variable domain, its missing parts supplied by reference TRBV27 and TRBJ2-6, is EAQVTQNPRYLITVTGKKLTVTCSQNMNHEYMSWYRQDPGLGLRQIYYSMNVEVTDKGDVPEGYKVSRKEKRNFPLILESPSPNQTSLYFCASSLRTGPQSGANVLTFGAGSRLTVL.

This chain connects TRBV21-1 to TRBJ2-7; TRBD1 was called by the table and not checked on the DNA. TRBV21-1 is assigned pseudogene status. This CDR3 spans 15 amino acids. CDR3 coding DNA: TGTGCCAGAGGACCGGGACAGGGGATCTCCTACGAGCAGTACTTC. Protein sequence: CARGPGQGISYEQYF.

The rearrangement links TRBV5-1 to TRBJ2-1; 7 positions match TRBD1. Per the germline V gene, CDR1 is SGHRS and CDR2 is YFSETQ. V lost 5 bases, J lost 5 bases, and 4 bases stayed unmatched. There are 13 residues in the CDR3. In DNA form, the CDR3 reads TGCGCCAGCAGATTACAGGGGAACAATGAGCAGTTCTTC. This encodes CASRLQGNNEQFF. Complete variable domain (other parts from reference TRBV5-1 and TRBJ2-1): KAGVTQTPRYLIKTRGQQVTLSCSPISGHRSVSWYQQTPGQGLQFLFEYFSETQRNKGNFPGRFSGRQFSNSRSEMNVSTLELGDSALYLCASRLQGNNEQFFGPGTRLTVL.

This clone was picked up one time. V usage is TRBV10-2 and J usage is TRBJ2-1, with D possibly TRBD2 on 5 matching bases. This CDR3 is built from 16 residues. Germline-derived CDR1 and CDR2 are WSHSY and SAAADI. V was trimmed by 4 bases and J by 0 bases, leaving 13 bases between them. The CDR3 here is CASSGRGLSSYNEQFF. DNA of the CDR3: TGCGCCAGCAGTGGACGCGGGTTGAGCTCCTACAATGAGCAGTTCTTC.

The chain links TRBV2 to TRBJ1-1; possible D gene TRBD1, 6 bases. The CDR3 totals 14 residues. The germline CDR1 and CDR2 sequences are SNHLY and FYNNEI. The V and J ends lost 7 bases and 4 bases respectively, with 16 bases between them. The CDR3, as DNA: TGTGCCAGCATGATGGGGGGAGGGGGCACTGAAGCTTTCTTT. This codes for CASMMGGGGTEAFF.

V gene TRBV9 combines with J gene TRBJ2-7, with D maybe TRBD2 (6 bases). Per the germline V gene, CDR1 is SGDLS and CDR2 is YYNGEE. This CDR3 comprises 14 residues. V was cut by 4 bases and J by 6 bases, with 17 bases left in between. CDR3: CASSSRPGGSEQYF. The CDR3, as DNA: TGTGCCAGCAGCTCCAGACCTGGGGGGTCCGAGCAGTACTTC.

The chain uses TRBV18 and TRBJ1-1; possible D gene TRBD1, 5 bases. Germline V gene sequence: CDR1 KGHSH, CDR2 LQKENI. V was pared by 3 bases and J by 9 bases, with 14 bases between. The CDR3 spans 13 residues. CDR3 sequence (DNA): TGTGCCAGCTCACCGGATCGCAGGGATCAAGCTTTCTTT. Translated: CASSPDRRDQAFF.

In its sample, this clone was seen once. The J gene is TRBJ2-5, the V gene TRBV27; tentative D call: TRBD2 (6 bases). Germline CDR1 reads MNHEY; CDR2 reads SMNVEV (reference sequence). This CDR3 has 14 residues. V was trimmed by 2 bases and J by 5 bases, leaving 12 bases between them. In nucleotides, the CDR3 is TGTGCCAGCAGTTTAGGCTTAGGGAGGGAGACCCAGTACTTC. This codes for CASSLGLGRETQYF.

This clone has just one count. The chain combines TRBV11-2 with TRBJ2-1, with D perhaps TRBD2 (5 bases). The V and J ends lost 4 bases and 0 bases respectively, with 16 bases between them. The CDR3 has 17 amino acids. In germline, CDR1 is SGHAT, CDR2 FQNNGV. The CDR3 DNA reads as TGTGCCAGCAGCTCCGTCAAGAGTCGGGACTCCTACAATGAGCAGTTCTTC. This codes for CASSSVKSRDSYNEQFF.

V and J are TRBV6-6 and TRBJ1-5; no definite D call. Trimming cost V 1 base and J 5 bases, with 3 bases left between them. This CDR3 comprises 12 residues. Germline lookup yields CDR1 MNHNY and CDR2 SVGAGI (reference sequence). CDR3 in amino acids: CASSYWDQPQHF. In nucleotides, the CDR3 is TGTGCCAGCAGTTACTGGGATCAGCCCCAGCATTTT.

This chain joins TRBV28 and TRBJ2-2, with D unclear. V lost 7 bases and J 0 bases, leaving 9 bases between the germline ends. Germline CDR1 MDHEN, CDR2 SYDVKM. CDR3 length: 14 amino acids. The CDR3 loop reads CASNQLPNTGELFF. Here the CDR3 DNA reads TGTGCCAGCAATCAGCTACCGAACACCGGGGAGCTGTTTTTT.